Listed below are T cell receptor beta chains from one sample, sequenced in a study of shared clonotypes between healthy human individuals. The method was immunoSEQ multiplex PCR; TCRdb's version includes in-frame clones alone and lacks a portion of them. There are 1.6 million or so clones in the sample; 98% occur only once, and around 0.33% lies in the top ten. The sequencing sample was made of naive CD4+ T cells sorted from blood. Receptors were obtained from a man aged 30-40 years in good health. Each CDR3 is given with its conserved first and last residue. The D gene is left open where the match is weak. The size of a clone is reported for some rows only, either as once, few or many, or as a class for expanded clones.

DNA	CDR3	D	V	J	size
TGTGCCAGCAGCTTACCCCTTCCGGGGGCCGGTGGCTACACCTTC	CASSLPLPGAGGYTF	.	TRBV7-6	TRBJ1-2	.
TGTGCCAGCAGCTCCCGGACTAGCGGGAGCACAGATACGCAGTATTTT	CASSSRTSGSTDTQYF	TRBD2	TRBV7-2	TRBJ2-3	once
TGTGCCAGCAGCTTATTCTCGTCGGGACAAGTACGAAACTACGAGCAGTACTTC	CASSLFSSGQVRNYEQYF	.	TRBV7-6	TRBJ2-7	.
TGTGCCAGCAGTTGGGGACGGAACATGAACACTGAAGCTTTCTTT	CASSWGRNMNTEAFF	.	TRBV28	TRBJ1-1	.
TGTGCCAGCAGCAAAGCAAAGGGGACGGAATCCTACGAGCAGTACTTC	CASSKAKGTESYEQYF	.	TRBV21-1	TRBJ2-7	.
TGTGCCAGCAGCTTACCTACTGGCGGGACACACTACGAGCAGTACTTC	CASSLPTGGTHYEQYF	.	TRBV11-2	TRBJ2-7	.
TGTGCCAGCTCCCCGTTGAGGGTTCTGGTGAGGACCGGGGAGCTGTTTTTT	CASSPLRVLVRTGELFF	.	TRBV7-2	TRBJ2-2	.
TGTGCCAGCAGGGCCGACGGGTTCGCGCTAACCTATGAGCAGTACTTC	CASRADGFALTYEQYF	.	TRBV27	TRBJ2-7	.
TGTGCCAGCGGTCGGGTCTACGAGCAGTACTTC	CASGRVYEQYF	.	TRBV2	TRBJ2-7	.
TGTGCCAGCAGCCGTACTAGGAGCACAGATACGCAGTATTTT	CASSRTRSTDTQYF	.	TRBV7-2	TRBJ2-3	.
TGTGCCAGCAGTTCACACCATGACACCGGGGAGCTGTTTTTT	CASSSHHDTGELFF	.	TRBV6-4	TRBJ2-2	.
TGTGCCAGCTCACCCGGGACAGATTATGGCTACACCTTC	CASSPGTDYGYTF	TRBD1	TRBV18	TRBJ1-2	.
TGTGCCAGCCGACTAGCGGGAGTTTACGAGCAGTACTTC	CASRLAGVYEQYF	TRBD2	TRBV5-4	TRBJ2-7	.
TGTGCCAGCAGTGCCGGATACAATCAGCCCCAGCATTTT	CASSAGYNQPQHF	.	TRBV6-4	TRBJ1-5	.
TGTGCCAGCAGCGTGGACCCAAGGGGCACAGATACGCAGTATTTT	CASSVDPRGTDTQYF	.	TRBV9	TRBJ2-3	.
TGTGCCAGCCGAGAATACAATGAGCAGTTCTTC	CASREYNEQFF	.	TRBV2	TRBJ2-1	.
TGTGCCAGCAGTGAATGGGCTAGCGGGACTAGCACAGATACGCAGTATTTT	CASSEWASGTSTDTQYF	TRBD2	TRBV25-1	TRBJ2-3	.
TGTGCCAGCAGCTTCCGGGGCCCCAACTACGAGCAGTACTTC	CASSFRGPNYEQYF	.	TRBV6-5	TRBJ2-7	.
TGTGCCAGCAGTCTCAGACTAGCGGGAGGACACAATGAGCAGTTCTTC	CASSLRLAGGHNEQFF	TRBD2	TRBV2	TRBJ2-1	.
TGCAGCGTTGGTGGTGCTAGCGAGACGAATGAGCAGTTCTTC	CSVGGASETNEQFF	.	TRBV29-1	TRBJ2-1	once
TGTGCCAGCTCACCACTTCACACAGTTGGGAGCAATCAGCCCCAGCATTTT	CASSPLHTVGSNQPQHF	.	TRBV18	TRBJ1-5	.
TGTGCCAGTAGTAGGTCTGTTAGCACAGATACGCAGTATTTT	CASSRSVSTDTQYF	.	TRBV19	TRBJ2-3	.
TGTGCCAGCACGAAACAGACTAGTACTCTCGAGCAGTACTTC	CASTKQTSTLEQYF	.	TRBV7-9	TRBJ2-7	.
TGTGCCAGCAGACCGCGGACAGGGATCTATGAGCAGTTCTTC	CASRPRTGIYEQFF	TRBD1	TRBV28	TRBJ2-1	.
TGTGCCAGCAGTGTCGGATCGGACTATGGCTACACCTTC	CASSVGSDYGYTF	.	TRBV28	TRBJ1-2	once
TGTGCCAGCAGCGGCCCGGGACTAGCGGGAGTTTTTACGATTTCAAGGCAGTATTTT	CASSGPGLAGVFTISRQYF	TRBD2	TRBV7-9	TRBJ2-3	.
TGTGCCAGCAGCTTCCGGACTAGCGGGACAGATACGCAGTATTTT	CASSFRTSGTDTQYF	TRBD2	TRBV5-6	TRBJ2-3	.
TGCGCCAGCAGCCAAGATATAAGGGGCCGCACAGATACGCAGTATTTT	CASSQDIRGRTDTQYF	.	TRBV4-1	TRBJ2-3	.
TGTGCCACCCGACAGACACCGGGGCAATCTGGGGCCAACGTCCTGACTTTC	CATRQTPGQSGANVLTF	.	TRBV19	TRBJ2-6	.
TGCGCCAGCAGCTGGTCCCCCACAGATACGCAGTATTTT	CASSWSPTDTQYF	.	TRBV5-1	TRBJ2-3	.
TGTGCCAGCAGCCATCGACTAGCGGGGGTAACCTACGAGCAGTACTTC	CASSHRLAGVTYEQYF	TRBD2	TRBV11-2	TRBJ2-7	.
TGTGCCTGGGCGTCAAAGGGCAGCTCTGGAAACACCATATATTTT	CAWASKGSSGNTIYF	.	TRBV30	TRBJ1-3	.
TGTGCCAGCAGCGTAGAGAGGTGGGATACGCAGTATTTT	CASSVERWDTQYF	.	TRBV9	TRBJ2-3	.
TGTGCCAGCAGCCCTAGGGGTACTAGTCTAGCCGGGGAGCTGTTTTTT	CASSPRGTSLAGELFF	.	TRBV7-6	TRBJ2-2	.
TGTGCCAGCAGCTTAGGCCAGGTCAGCAATCAGCCCCAGCATTTT	CASSLGQVSNQPQHF	.	TRBV7-8	TRBJ1-5	.
TGTGCCAGCAGCCCAGGGGTTGGACTAGCGGACTACGAGCAGTACTTC	CASSPGVGLADYEQYF	TRBD2	TRBV9	TRBJ2-7	.
TGCGCCAGCAGCCCAACCCGGACAGGAGAGAACACTGAAGCTTTCTTT	CASSPTRTGENTEAFF	TRBD1	TRBV4-1	TRBJ1-1	.
TGTGCCAGCAGTGGCCAGGGTTTTTACAATGAGCAGTTCTTC	CASSGQGFYNEQFF	.	TRBV6-1	TRBJ2-1	.
TGTGCCAGCAGTTTAGGCAGGGAGTTTAATGAGCAGTTCTTC	CASSLGREFNEQFF	.	TRBV27	TRBJ2-1	.
TGTGCCAGCAGTGAAGCGGGGGGGGTCTCTTCCTACGAGCAGTACTTC	CASSEAGGVSSYEQYF	TRBD2	TRBV6-1	TRBJ2-7	.
TGTGCCAGCAGTGACGGAGCGGGAGGATTCACGGCGCAGTATTTT	CASSDGAGGFTAQYF	TRBD2	TRBV6-4	TRBJ2-3	.
TGTGCCAGCAGCTTTCCAGGGGATAAGAACTATGGCTACACCTTC	CASSFPGDKNYGYTF	.	TRBV5-6	TRBJ1-2	.
TGTGCCAGCAGCTTGGACAGATCTGGAAACACCATATATTTT	CASSLDRSGNTIYF	.	TRBV5-4	TRBJ1-3	.
TGTGCCTGGAGTCAATCGCTATATGGCTACACCTTC	CAWSQSLYGYTF	.	TRBV30	TRBJ1-2	.